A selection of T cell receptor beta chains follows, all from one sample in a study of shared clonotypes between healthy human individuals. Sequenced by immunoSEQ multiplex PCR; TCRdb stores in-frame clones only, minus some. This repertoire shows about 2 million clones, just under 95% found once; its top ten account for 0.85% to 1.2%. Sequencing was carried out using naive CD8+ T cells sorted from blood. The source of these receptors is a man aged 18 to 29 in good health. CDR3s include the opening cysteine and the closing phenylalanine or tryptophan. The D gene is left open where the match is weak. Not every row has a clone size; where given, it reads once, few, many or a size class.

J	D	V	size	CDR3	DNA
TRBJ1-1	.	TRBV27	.	CASSLSSWAGRATEAFF	TGTGCCAGCAGTTTATCCTCTTGGGCAGGGCGGGCCACTGAAGCTTTCTTT
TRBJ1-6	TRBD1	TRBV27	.	CASSLSMGTGKPPLHF	TGTGCCAGCAGTTTATCGATGGGGACAGGGAAACCACCCCTCCACTTT
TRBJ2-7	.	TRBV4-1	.	CASSQDGVGEQYF	TGCGCCAGCAGCCAGGATGGGGTAGGCGAGCAGTACTTC
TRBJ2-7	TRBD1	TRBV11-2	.	CASSTGQGSYEQYF	TGTGCCAGCAGCACCGGACAGGGATCCTACGAGCAGTACTTC
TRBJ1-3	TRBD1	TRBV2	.	CASSSPDRPGNTIYF	TGTGCCAGCAGTTCTCCGGACAGGCCTGGAAACACCATATATTTT
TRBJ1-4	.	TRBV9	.	CASSVEDMGEKLFF	TGTGCCAGCAGCGTAGAGGACATGGGGGAAAAACTGTTTTTT
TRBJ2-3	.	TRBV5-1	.	CASSLDLGKGVADTQYF	TGCGCCAGCAGCTTGGATCTGGGAAAGGGCGTTGCAGATACGCAGTATTTT
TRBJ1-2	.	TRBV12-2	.	CASREDRGF	TGTGCAAGTCGCGAGGACAGGGGCTTC
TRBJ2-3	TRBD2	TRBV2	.	CASSPGLAGGHTDTQYF	TGTGCCAGCAGTCCGGGACTAGCGGGGGGACACACAGATACGCAGTATTTT
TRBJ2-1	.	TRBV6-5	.	CASSYSWGVSYNEQFF	TGTGCCAGCAGTTACTCGTGGGGGGTCTCCTACAATGAGCAGTTCTTC
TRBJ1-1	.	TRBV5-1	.	CASSQKQGQNTEAFF	TGCGCCAGCAGCCAAAAACAGGGACAGAACACTGAAGCTTTCTTT
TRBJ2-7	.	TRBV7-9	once	CASSPSLDSGRSSYEQYF	TGTGCCAGCAGCCCCAGTTTGGACAGTGGGCGAAGCTCCTACGAGCAGTACTTC
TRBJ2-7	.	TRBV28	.	CASSSSMYEQYF	TGTGCCAGCAGTTCGAGTATGTACGAGCAGTACTTC
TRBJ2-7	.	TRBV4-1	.	CASSQGVGSSYEQYF	TGCGCCAGCAGCCAAGGGGTCGGAAGCTCCTACGAGCAGTACTTC
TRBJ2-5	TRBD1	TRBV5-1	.	CASSASGTGGLTLQETQYF	TGCGCCAGCAGCGCGTCCGGGACAGGGGGCCTTACTCTGCAAGAGACCCAGTACTTC
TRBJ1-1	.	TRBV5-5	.	CASRGRAANTEAFF	TGTGCCAGCAGGGGGAGGGCCGCGAACACTGAAGCTTTCTTT
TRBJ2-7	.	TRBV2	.	CASTGDMGVNYEQYF	TGTGCCAGCACCGGGGATATGGGGGTGAACTACGAGCAGTACTTC
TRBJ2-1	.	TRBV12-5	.	CASGLGLANEQFF	TGTGCTAGTGGCCTTGGGTTGGCCAATGAGCAGTTCTTC
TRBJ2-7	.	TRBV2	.	CASSEALGQYEQYF	TGTGCCAGCAGTGAAGCTCTCGGACAGTACGAGCAGTACTTC
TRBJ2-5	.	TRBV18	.	CASSPGLGVETQYF	TGTGCCAGCTCGCCGGGACTCGGGGTTGAGACCCAGTACTTC
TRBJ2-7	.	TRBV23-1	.	CASSQSWVKGEQYF	TGCGCCAGCAGTCAATCGTGGGTGAAGGGAGAGCAGTACTTC
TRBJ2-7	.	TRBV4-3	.	CASSPTGTYEQYF	TGCGCCAGCAGCCCAACAGGAACCTACGAGCAGTACTTC
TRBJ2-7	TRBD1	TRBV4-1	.	CATGTGFEQYF	TGCGCCACCGGGACAGGGTTCGAGCAGTACTTC
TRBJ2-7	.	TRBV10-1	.	CASSDGGSYEQYF	TGCGCCAGCAGTGATGGGGGTTCCTACGAGCAGTACTTC
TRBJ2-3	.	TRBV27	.	CASSFSSRVSTDTQYF	TGTGCCAGCAGTTTCTCGTCCAGGGTTAGCACAGATACGCAGTATTTT
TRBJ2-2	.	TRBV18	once	CASSPTQVMRANTGELFF	TGTGCCAGCTCACCTACACAGGTTATGAGGGCGAACACCGGGGAGCTGTTTTTT
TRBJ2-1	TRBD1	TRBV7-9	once	CASSLAGTGYWDEQFF	TGTGCCAGCAGCTTAGCAGGGACAGGCTACTGGGATGAGCAGTTCTTC
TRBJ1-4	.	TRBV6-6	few	CASSYSRREELFF	TGTGCCAGCAGTTACTCCCGACGTGAGGAACTGTTTTTT
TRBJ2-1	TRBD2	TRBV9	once	CASSHRASGDSYNEQFF	TGTGCCAGCAGTCATAGGGCTAGCGGGGATTCCTACAATGAGCAGTTCTTC
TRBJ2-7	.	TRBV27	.	CASSQGGYEQYF	TGTGCCAGCAGCCAAGGAGGATACGAGCAGTACTTC
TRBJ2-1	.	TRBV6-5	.	CASSYRRLNNEQFF	TGTGCCAGCAGTTATCGCAGGCTAAACAATGAGCAGTTCTTC
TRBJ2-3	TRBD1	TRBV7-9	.	CASSSTGGATDTQYF	TGTGCCAGCAGCTCGACAGGGGGCGCGACAGATACGCAGTATTTT
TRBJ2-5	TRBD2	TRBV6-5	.	CASSVSGRALETQYF	TGTGCCAGCAGTGTGAGCGGGAGGGCTTTAGAGACCCAGTACTTC
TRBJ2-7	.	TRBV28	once	CASSLGEGGEQYF	TGTGCCAGCAGTTTGGGAGAAGGAGGCGAGCAGTACTTC
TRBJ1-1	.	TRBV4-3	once	CASSQTIGDTEAFF	TGCGCCAGCAGCCAGACCATAGGGGACACTGAAGCTTTCTTT
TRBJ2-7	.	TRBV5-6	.	CASSLMGVFNEQYF	TGTGCCAGCAGCTTGATGGGGGTTTTTAACGAGCAGTACTTC
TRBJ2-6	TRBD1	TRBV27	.	CASSYNLGTGKFSGANVLTF	TGTGCCAGCAGTTACAACCTCGGGACAGGGAAATTCTCTGGGGCCAACGTCCTGACTTTC
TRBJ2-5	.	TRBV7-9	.	CASSLRAVQETQYF	TGTGCCAGCAGCTTAAGGGCCGTGCAAGAGACCCAGTACTTC
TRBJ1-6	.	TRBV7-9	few	CASSLEGNSPLHF	TGTGCCAGCAGCTTAGAGGGGAATTCACCCCTCCACTTT
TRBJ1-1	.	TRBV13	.	CASSLQGSGNTEAFF	TGTGCCAGCAGCCTACAGGGTTCGGGGAACACTGAAGCTTTCTTT
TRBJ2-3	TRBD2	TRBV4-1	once	CASSLTSVFTDTQYF	TGCGCCAGCAGCTTGACTAGCGTATTCACAGATACGCAGTATTTT
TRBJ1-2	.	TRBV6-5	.	CASSYSEGLAGYTF	TGTGCCAGCAGTTACTCGGAGGGACTCGCTGGCTACACCTTC
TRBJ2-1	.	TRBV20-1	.	CSAYNEQFF	TGCAGTGCGTACAATGAGCAGTTCTTC
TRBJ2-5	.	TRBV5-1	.	CASSLGEGRETQYF	TGCGCCAGCAGCTTGGGAGAGGGGAGGGAGACCCAGTACTTC
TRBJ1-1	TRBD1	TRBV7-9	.	CASSLDPGGAAFF	TGTGCCAGCAGCTTAGATCCAGGGGGCGCGGCTTTCTTT
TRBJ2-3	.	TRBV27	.	CASSQWGPDTDTQYF	TGTGCCAGCAGCCAGTGGGGGCCCGACACAGATACGCAGTATTTT
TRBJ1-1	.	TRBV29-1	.	CSVDIGTEAFF	TGCAGCGTTGACATAGGCACTGAAGCTTTCTTT
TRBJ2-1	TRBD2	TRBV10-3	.	CAISEPTSEYNEQFF	TGTGCCATCAGTGAGCCGACTAGCGAGTACAATGAGCAGTTCTTC
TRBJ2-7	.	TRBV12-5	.	CASAIGGYEQYF	TGTGCTAGTGCCATCGGAGGCTACGAGCAGTACTTC
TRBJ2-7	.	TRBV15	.	CATSRDPPDPYEQYF	TGTGCCACCAGCAGAGATCCGCCGGATCCCTACGAGCAGTACTTC
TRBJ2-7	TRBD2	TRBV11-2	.	CASISAPGLKVEEQYF	TGTGCCAGCATTTCGGCCCCGGGACTAAAAGTTGAAGAGCAGTACTTC
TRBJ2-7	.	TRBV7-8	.	CASLRGGAEPYEQYF	TGTGCCAGCCTTCGAGGTGGGGCAGAACCCTACGAGCAGTACTTC
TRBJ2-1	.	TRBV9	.	CASSVAPGYEQFF	TGTGCCAGCAGCGTAGCCCCCGGGTATGAGCAGTTCTTC
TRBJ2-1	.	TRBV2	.	CASSEQYGNEQFF	TGTGCCAGCAGTGAACAGTACGGGAATGAGCAGTTCTTC